This TCR beta chain was sequenced in a study of breast tumors, draining lymph nodes, adjacent tissues. Study-wide findings and caveats: Tumors had less TCR diversity than lymph nodes, more than nontumor tissue. Tumor T cell lymph node origin was a supported hypothesis, not proven. Most tumor T cells seemingly derive from lymph node, then expand in tumor.

Looked up from germline, CDR1 is SGHKS and CDR2 is YYEKEE (reference sequence). V lost 0 bases to trimming and J lost 2 bases, with 6 bases between them. This CDR3 region has 13 residues. TCRdb reprocessed the multiplex PCR reads with MiXCR, giving one entry per CDR3 protein. Of around 140,000 distinct CDR3 sequences listed, around 22% were seen once; the top ten hold just over 2.5%. The lymph nodes were axillary draining lymph nodes from breast cancer patients. This clonotype was counted many times. Antigen: not known. Sequencing was performed on axillary lymph node tissue. V and J are TRBV5-5 and TRBJ2-7; no definite D call. The TCR was taken from a female donor with breast cancer. Some clones in this sample may be carry-over from other donors' samples. CDR3 loop: CASSLETPYEQYF. The CDR3 DNA sequence: TGTGCCAGCAGCTTGGAGACACCCTACGAGCAGTACTTC.